This entry lists 23 T cell receptor beta chains sequenced from one sample in a study of cytomegalovirus exposure and HLA in healthy donors. The PCR made use of 60 Vbeta and 13 Jbeta primers. Clones were read by immunoSEQ multiplex PCR, and TCRdb kept only the in-frame ones, dropping some. This sample yields 55,000 to 65,000 clones, of which over 75% are seen a single time; roughly 10% belongs to the top ten. Input material: PBMCs. Receptors were obtained from a female donor in good health and CMV-seronegative.

This chain joins TRBV6-5 and TRBJ1-3; TRBD1 aligns across 9 bases. Germline values: CDR1 MNHEY, CDR2 SVGAGI. Unmatched junction bases numbered 6, after V lost 2 bases and J lost 4 bases. There are 16 residues in the CDR3. The CDR3 bases are TGTGCCAGCAGTTACGCGACAGGGGGTAAAGGAAACACCATATATTTT. Translated: CASSYATGGKGNTIYF.

The CDR3 DNA follows: TGTGCCAGCAGTTTTCAGGGCATGAACACTGAAGCTTTCTTT. Translating it yields CASSFQGMNTEAFF. The chain joins TRBV28 to TRBJ1-1, with TRBD1 as a possible D gene (5 bases). The CDR3 is 14 amino acids. V dropped 3 bases and J dropped 0 bases, with 8 bases sitting between them. The germline V gene encodes CDR1 MDHEN and CDR2 SYDVKM.

Only one count was recorded for this clone. The rearrangement uses TRBV9 and TRBJ1-1, with 11 bases matching TRBD1. Germline V gives CDR1 SGDLS, CDR2 YYNGEE. There are 16 residues in the CDR3. J gave up 6 bases and V 2 bases, and 9 bases lay outside the gene matches. The CDR3 loop is CASSVGQGVLFPEAFF. CDR3 nucleotides: TGTGCCAGCAGCGTGGGACAGGGGGTTCTTTTTCCTGAAGCTTTCTTT.

This chain connects TRBV27 to TRBJ2-7; 7 nucleotides line up with TRBD1. V was clipped by 6 bases and J by 1 base; unmatched bases: 6. Germline values: CDR1 MNHEY, CDR2 SMNVEV (reference sequence). This CDR3 has 14 amino acids. CDR3 nucleotide sequence: TGTGCCAGCAGCCCCGGGGACAGTTCCTACGAGCAGTACTTC. As protein: CASSPGDSSYEQYF.

The rearrangement uses TRBV4-1 and TRBJ2-5; D is ambiguous. The DNA end favors TRBJ2-7, so the J call may be wrong. The germline V gene encodes CDR1 MGHRA and CDR2 YSYEKL. This CDR3 is built from 13 residues. The CDR3 region has the DNA TGCGCCAGCAGCCCCGAGATCTCCTACGAGCAGTACTTC. Translation: CASSPEISYEQYF.

The chain is built from TRBV6-1 and TRBJ1-4; weak D call: TRBD1 (6 bases). This CDR3 comprises 17 residues. Trimming shortened V by 2 bases and J by 3 bases, and 16 bases separated the two germline ends. The germline CDR1 and CDR2 sequences are MNHNS and SASEGT. The CDR3: CASSETPYKGANEKLFF. In DNA form, the CDR3 reads TGTGCCAGCAGTGAAACCCCTTACAAGGGGGCTAATGAAAAACTGTTTTTT.

J is TRBJ1-1 and V is TRBV5-1, with TRBD1 matching 11 bases. The germline CDR1 and CDR2 sequences are SGHRS and YFSETQ. V dropped 2 bases and J dropped 4; count of bases not matched to a gene: 4. This CDR3 region has 15 residues. This chain's CDR3 is CASSFTGQGGTEAFF. Here the CDR3 DNA reads TGCGCCAGCAGCTTTACGGGACAGGGGGGCACTGAAGCTTTCTTT.

As to this clone: At one boundary the junction diverges from the germline segment, which might be a read error. The chain joins TRBV4-1 to TRBJ1-2; maybe TRBD1 (6 bases). Germline loops: CDR1 MGHRA, CDR2 YSYEKL. The CDR3 contains 16 residues. Here the CDR3 DNA reads TGCGTCAGCGGCCAAGATGACCCCGGACAGCCTTATGGCTACACCTTC. It translates to CVSGQDDPGQPYGYTF.

This clone was seen once. This chain connects TRBV29-1 to TRBJ2-1; 8 bases are shared with TRBD2. The CDR3 consists of 13 residues. Trimming removed 6 bases from V and 9 bases from J; junction bases left unmatched: 10. Germline V gives CDR1 SQVTM, CDR2 ANQGSEA. The CDR3 region is CSVGKGTSGEQFF. The CDR3 DNA reads as TGCAGCGTCGGGAAAGGGACTAGTGGTGAGCAGTTCTTC.

The chain is built from TRBV27 and TRBJ2-1; 12 positions match TRBD2. The CDR3 spans 19 residues. The ends lost 3 bases at V and 4 bases at J; junction bases unmatched: 13. The V gene's germline CDR1 is MNHEY and CDR2 SMNVEV (reference sequence). This chain's CDR3 is CASSFRGATSGSRYNEQFF. The DNA for the CDR3 is TGTGCCAGCAGTTTCCGAGGGGCGACTAGCGGGAGCCGATACAATGAGCAGTTCTTC.

CDR3 protein: CASSRGGLWISTDTQYF. As DNA, the CDR3 is TGTGCCAGCAGCCGAGGTGGCCTATGGATAAGCACAGATACGCAGTATTTT. The chain combines TRBV14 with TRBJ2-3; D is uncertain. From germline, CDR1 is SGHDN and CDR2 FVKESK. V gave up 4 bases and J gave up 0 bases, with 17 bases separating them. The CDR3 is 17 amino acids.

The chain's CDR3 is CASSSGGLAGDNEQFF. In DNA, the CDR3 is TGTGCCAGCAGCTCAGGGGGACTAGCGGGAGACAATGAGCAGTTCTTC. The chain combines TRBV7-8 with TRBJ2-1, with 14 nucleotides matching TRBD2. The V and J ends lost 4 bases and 5 bases, in that order; junction bases with no gene match: 4. The CDR3 length is 16 residues. Germline V gene lookup returns CDR1 SGHVS and CDR2 FQNEAQ.

J is TRBJ1-2 and V is TRBV6-1, with D unclear. The V end lost 7 bases, the J end lost 6 bases, and 12 bases lay between the germline ends. Germline V CDR1 and CDR2: MNHNS, SASEGT. This CDR3 has 12 residues. This CDR3 reads CASTVGSHGYTF. CDR3 in DNA: TGTGCCAGCACCGTCGGGTCTCATGGCTACACCTTC.

This sequence joins TRBV7-3 and TRBJ2-3, with 10 bases matching TRBD2. V lost 5 bases and J lost 1; bases outside the gene matches: 3. The CDR3 has 15 amino acids. Germline loops: CDR1 SGHTA, CDR2 FQGTGA. CDR3 sequence reads: CASSRGLAGTDTQYF. In nucleotides, the CDR3 is TGTGCCAGCAGCCGCGGACTAGCGGGCACAGATACGCAGTATTTT.

This chain connects TRBV11-2 to TRBJ2-1; maybe TRBD2 (6 bases). V lost 5 bases and J 5 bases, leaving 25 bases between the germline ends. The germline CDR1 and CDR2 sequences are SGHAT and FQNNGV. CDR3 size: 18 residues. The CDR3 DNA reads as TGTGCCAGCAGCATTACCGGGACTCTCCGAAGTTTTAACAATGAGCAGTTCTTC. Amino acid sequence: CASSITGTLRSFNNEQFF.

The chain recombines TRBV28 with TRBJ2-1; maybe TRBD1 (6 bases). The germline V gene has CDR1 MDHEN and CDR2 SYDVKM. V dropped 6 bases and J dropped 12 bases, with 12 bases sitting between them. The CDR3 consists of 11 residues. CDR3 sequence (DNA): TGTGCCAGCAGCGAGACAGGTCGGCAGTTCTTC. Its protein is CASSETGRQFF.

V and J are TRBV7-8 and TRBJ2-1, with 12 bases identical to TRBD2. The CDR3 length is 16 residues. From germline, CDR1 is SGHVS and CDR2 FQNEAQ. V gave up 2 bases and J gave up 1 base; unmatched junction bases: 0. As DNA, the CDR3 is TGTGCCAGCAGCTTACTAGCGGGAGGGTCCTACAATGAGCAGTTCTTC. Protein product: CASSLLAGGSYNEQFF.

V and J are TRBV28 and TRBJ1-4; a weak D match, TRBD1 (5 bases). The germline gives CDR1 MDHEN, CDR2 SYDVKM. The CDR3 sequence is 16 residues long. The ends were cut back, 3 bases at V and 8 bases at J, with 19 bases in the middle. Written as DNA, the CDR3 is TGTGCCAGCAGTTTCCCCCGGGGGGGAGGGAAAGAAAAACTGTTTTTT. Translation: CASSFPRGGGKEKLFF.

This clone has just one count. The rearrangement uses TRBV28 and TRBJ2-1, with 11 nucleotides matching TRBD2. This CDR3 is built from 15 residues. Germline V gene data show CDR1 as MDHEN and CDR2 as SYDVKM. Trimming cost V 6 bases and J 4 bases; bases outside gene matches: 5. In DNA form, the CDR3 reads TGTGCCAGCAGCACTAGCGGGAGTCGATACAATGAGCAGTTCTTC. Translated, it gives CASSTSGSRYNEQFF.

This chain joins TRBV7-9 and TRBJ2-7; D gene unclear. The J call is uncertain, as TRBJ2-1 better fits the DNA end. The CDR3 contains 14 residues. CDR1 and CDR2 (germline): SEHNR, FQNEAQ (reference sequence). The CDR3 DNA follows: TGTGCCAGCAGCTTAAGCAGGCCCCCCAATGAGCAGTTCTTC. Its translation: CASSLSRPPNEQFF.

This clone has just a few counts. The chain employs TRBV5-8 and TRBJ2-7, with 11 bases that match TRBD1. After removal of 3 bases from V and 6 bases from J, the junction contained 5 bases not matched to a gene. The CDR3 totals 14 residues. Per the germline V gene, CDR1 is SGHTS and CDR2 is YDEGEE. CDR3 coding DNA: TGTGCCAGCAGCTCCAGGACAGGGGGCTCCGAGCAGTACTTC. Translated, it gives CASSSRTGGSEQYF.

V is TRBV7-9 and J is TRBJ1-1, with 9 bases lining up with TRBD1. Trimming removed 3 bases from V and 3 bases from J; junction bases left unmatched: 5. CDR3 length: 15 amino acids. CDR1 and CDR2 (germline): SEHNR, FQNEAQ (reference sequence). In DNA, the CDR3 is TGTGCCAGCAGCTTCGGACAGGGGCCATACACTGAAGCTTTCTTT. Its translation is CASSFGQGPYTEAFF.

On this clone itself: Other DNA sequences in this sample translate to the same CDR3. V and J are TRBV6-5 and TRBJ2-5, with 7 bases identical to TRBD2. The V and J ends lost 6 bases and 2 bases, in that order; junction bases with no gene match: 9. There are 15 residues in the CDR3. Germline V gives CDR1 MNHEY, CDR2 SVGAGI. This CDR3 reads CASSRTLARQETQYF. The DNA of the CDR3 is TGTGCCAGCAGCCGCACACTAGCGAGACAAGAGACCCAGTACTTC.